The source of this T cell receptor (beta chain) is a study of cytomegalovirus exposure and HLA in healthy donors. Broader study findings: CMV serostatus was the only recorded immune exposure for donors.

Concerning this clone itself: The antigen is unknown.

The PCR contained 60 Vbeta and 13 Jbeta primers. Using immunoSEQ multiplex PCR, the repertoire was profiled, and TCRdb retains in-frame clones only, with some absent. The table lists just over 150,000 clones, less than 90% of them singletons. This TCR came from a woman aged 18-35 years in good health and CMV-seronegative. The sample comprised PBMCs.

The CDR3 loop is CASSLWRGEQFF. The CDR3 nucleotides read TGTGCCAGCAGTTTGTGGAGGGGTGAGCAGTTCTTC. The chain is built from TRBV28 and TRBJ2-1; a weak D match, TRBD2 (6 bases). The CDR3 totals 12 residues. Germline assignment: CDR1 MDHEN and CDR2 SYDVKM. Trimming removed 3 bases at V and 9 bases at J, with 9 bases between. Supplemented by reference TRBV28 and TRBJ2-1, the full variable domain reads DVKVTQSSRYLVKRTGEKVFLECVQDMDHENMFWYRQDPGLGLRLIYFSYDVKMKEKGDIPEGYSVSREKKERFSLILESASTNQTSMYLCASSLWRGEQFFGPGTRLTVL.